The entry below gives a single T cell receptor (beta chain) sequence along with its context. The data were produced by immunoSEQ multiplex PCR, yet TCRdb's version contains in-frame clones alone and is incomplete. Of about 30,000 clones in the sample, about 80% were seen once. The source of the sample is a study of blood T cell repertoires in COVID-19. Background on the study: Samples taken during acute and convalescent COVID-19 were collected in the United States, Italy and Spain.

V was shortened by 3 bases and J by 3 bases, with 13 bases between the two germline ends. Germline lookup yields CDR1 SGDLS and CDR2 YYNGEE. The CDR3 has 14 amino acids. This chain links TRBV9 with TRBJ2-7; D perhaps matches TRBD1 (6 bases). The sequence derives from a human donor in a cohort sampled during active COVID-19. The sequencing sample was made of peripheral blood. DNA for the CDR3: TGTGCCAGCAGCGCCGGGACAAAGTTCTACGAGCAGTACTTC. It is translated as CASSAGTKFYEQYF.